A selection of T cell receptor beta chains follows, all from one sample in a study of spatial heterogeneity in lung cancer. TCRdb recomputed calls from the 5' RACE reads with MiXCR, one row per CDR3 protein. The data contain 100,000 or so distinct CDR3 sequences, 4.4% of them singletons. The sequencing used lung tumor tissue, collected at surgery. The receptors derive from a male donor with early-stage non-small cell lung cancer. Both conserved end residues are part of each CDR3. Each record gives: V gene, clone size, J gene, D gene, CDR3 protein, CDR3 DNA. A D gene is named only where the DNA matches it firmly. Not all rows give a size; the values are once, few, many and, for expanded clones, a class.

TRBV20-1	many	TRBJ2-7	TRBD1	CSASIGFLGQGFYEQYF	TGCAGTGCTAGCATCGGTTTCTTGGGACAGGGCTTCTACGAGCAGTACTTC
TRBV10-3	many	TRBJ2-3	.	CAISDHGESTDTQYF	TGTGCCATCAGTGACCACGGGGAAAGCACAGATACGCAGTATTTT
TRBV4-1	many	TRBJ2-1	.	CASSRGHHSYNEQFF	TGCGCCAGCAGCCGGGGACACCACTCCTACAATGAGCAGTTCTTC
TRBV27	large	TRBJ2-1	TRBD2	CASSLTSGAGNEQFF	TGTGCCAGCAGTCTCACTAGCGGGGCGGGCAATGAGCAGTTCTTC
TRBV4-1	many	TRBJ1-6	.	CASSQVTGEYSPLHF	TGCGCCAGCAGCCAAGTAACAGGAGAGTATTCACCCCTCCACTTT
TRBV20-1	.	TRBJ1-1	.	CSALGPERAFF	TGCAGTGCGCTTGGGCCCGAACGAGCTTTCTTT
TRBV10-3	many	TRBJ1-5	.	CAISGESNQPQHF	TGTGCCATCTCCGGGGAGAGCAATCAGCCCCAGCATTTT
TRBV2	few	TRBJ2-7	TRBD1	CASRGQTYEQYF	TGTGCCAGCAGGGGACAGACCTACGAGCAGTACTTC
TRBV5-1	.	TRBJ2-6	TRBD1	CASGDREREGANVLTF	TGCGCCAGCGGTGACAGGGAAAGGGAGGGGGCCAACGTCCTGACTTTC
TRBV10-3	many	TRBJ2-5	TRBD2	CAISELAGVKTQYF	TGTGCCATCAGTGAGTTAGCGGGAGTGAAGACCCAGTACTTC
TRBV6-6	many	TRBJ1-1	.	CASSFGADGAFF	TGTGCCAGCAGTTTCGGGGCGGACGGAGCTTTCTTT
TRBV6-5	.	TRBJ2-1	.	CASSYSPYSYNEQFF	TGTGCCAGCAGTTACTCGCCCTACTCCTACAATGAGCAGTTCTTC
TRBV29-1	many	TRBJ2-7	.	CSVDRGYEQYF	TGCAGCGTTGACAGGGGTTACGAGCAGTACTTC
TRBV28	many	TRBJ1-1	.	CASFQGASYTEAFF	TGTGCCAGCTTCCAGGGCGCATCCTACACTGAAGCTTTCTTT
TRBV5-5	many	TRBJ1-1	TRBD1	CASSRSEGGAGTEAFF	TGTGCCAGCAGCCGGTCCGAAGGGGGCGCGGGCACTGAAGCTTTCTTT
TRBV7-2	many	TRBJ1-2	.	CASAPAGRSGYTF	TGTGCCAGTGCCCCCGCCGGCCGGAGTGGCTACACCTTC
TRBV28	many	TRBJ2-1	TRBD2	CASSPLPGTSGFSYNEQFF	TGTGCCAGCAGTCCCCTCCCCGGGACTAGCGGCTTCTCCTACAATGAGCAGTTCTTC
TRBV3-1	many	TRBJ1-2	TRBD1	CASSPGGPGGFYGYTF	TGTGCCAGCAGCCCGGGGGGCCCAGGGGGCTTCTATGGCTACACCTTC
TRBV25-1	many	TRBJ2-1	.	CASSGRQIRNEQFF	TGTGCCAGCAGTGGGCGACAGATTCGCAATGAGCAGTTCTTC
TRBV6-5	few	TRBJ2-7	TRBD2	CASRPGGGSRQYF	TGTGCCAGCAGGCCGGGAGGGGGGAGTCGGCAGTACTTC